The 9 T cell receptor beta chains presented below share a single source sample, sequenced in a study of PD-1 blockade in classical Hodgkin lymphoma. Measured with immunoSEQ multiplex PCR; TCRdb has only the in-frame clones, and not every one. The table lists over 15,000 clones, about 65% of them singletons, with 6.5% to 9% in the top ten. The time point denotes: cycle 4 day 1 (C4D1), after less than 7 weeks of nivolumab. Patients all relapsed after autologous stem cell transplantation, and there was variation in brentuximab vedotin exposure. The specimen was peripheral blood mononuclear cells (PBMCs), collected before the fourth cycle of nivolumab. The receptors come from a human donor with classical Hodgkin lymphoma.

This clone was picked up a small number of times. This chain connects TRBV18 to TRBJ2-1; D is unresolved. The ends were cut back, 2 bases at V and 0 bases at J, with 11 bases in the middle. Germline CDR1 reads KGHSH; CDR2 reads LQKENI. The CDR3 is made up of 16 amino acids. The CDR3 sequence: CASSPILGDSYNEQFF. Here the CDR3 DNA reads TGTGCCAGCTCACCAATCCTTGGGGACTCCTACAATGAGCAGTTCTTC.

Comments on this clone: Other DNA sequences from this sample encode an identical CDR3 as well. The rearrangement joins TRBV27 to TRBJ2-4; D not certain. The ends were cut back, 4 bases at V and 0 bases at J, with 4 bases in the middle. The CDR3 covers 13 residues. The germline CDR1 and CDR2 sequences are MNHEY and SMNVEV (reference sequence). CDR3 sequence: CASSSLAKNIQYF. CDR3 DNA: TGTGCCAGCAGTTCCTTAGCCAAAAACATTCAGTACTTC.

The rearrangement joins TRBV27 to TRBJ1-1; D is perhaps TRBD1 (5 bases). Trimming left V 4 bases short and J 11 bases short, with 14 bases between. Germline V CDR1 and CDR2: MNHEY, SMNVEV (reference sequence). The CDR3 has 12 residues. DNA for the CDR3: TGTGCCAGCAGTTCTACCCGAGGGGAGGCTTTCTTT. Its translation is CASSSTRGEAFF.

This sequence joins TRBV11-2 and TRBJ2-7; D is unclear. There are 14 residues in the CDR3. Trimming cost V 2 bases and J 5 bases, with 13 bases left between them. CDR1 is SGHAT, CDR2 FQNNGV, per germline. In DNA form, the CDR3 reads TGTGCCAGCAGCTTAACGAGGCTTGTAGACGAGCAGTACTTC. Its translation: CASSLTRLVDEQYF.

This clone occurred a few times. The genes are TRBV5-1 and TRBJ1-1; D is uncertain. V was pared by 0 bases and J by 1 base, with 4 bases between. CDR3 length equals 13 residues. The V gene's germline CDR1 is SGHRS and CDR2 YFSETQ. CDR3 nucleotides: TGCGCCAGCAGCTTGGGGTGGAACACTGAAGCTTTCTTT. It yields the protein CASSLGWNTEAFF.

J is TRBJ1-2 and V is TRBV28, with a tentative D call TRBD1 (6 bases). The CDR3 extends over 15 amino acids. V was clipped by 6 bases and J by 2 bases, with 16 bases between them. CDR1 is MDHEN, CDR2 SYDVKM, per germline. The CDR3 loop is CASSPPRQGNYGYTF. CDR3 in DNA: TGTGCCAGCAGCCCCCCCCGGCAGGGGAACTATGGCTACACCTTC.

This clone has just a few counts. The V call is TRBV7-3, the J call TRBJ1-2; tentatively, D is TRBD1 (5 bases). V was pared by 8 bases and J by 7 bases, with 14 bases between. Germline CDR1 and CDR2: SGHTA and FQGTGA. This CDR3 is 12 amino acids long. The CDR3 DNA follows: TGTGCCAGCGGTGGGGCGCAGGGTGGCTACACCTTC. Its protein product is CASGGAQGGYTF.

The rearrangement joins TRBV2 to TRBJ2-2; D possibly corresponds to TRBD1 (7 bases). Germline V CDR1 and CDR2: SNHLY, FYNNEI. The CDR3 runs 16 residues. V lost 5 bases and J lost 4, with 17 bases in between. CDR3 loop: CASSFQGGPSTGELFF. The CDR3 coding sequence is TGTGCCAGCAGTTTCCAGGGGGGCCCGAGCACCGGGGAGCTGTTTTTT.

The V gene is TRBV5-1, the J gene TRBJ2-7; the D gene is possibly TRBD1 (5 bases). Germline lookup yields CDR1 SGHRS and CDR2 YFSETQ. CDR3 length: 15 residues. V lost 3 bases, J lost 6 bases, and 19 bases lay in between. The CDR3 sequence is CASSSEGASLGEQYF. CDR3 bases: TGCGCCAGCAGCTCGGAAGGGGCCTCTCTAGGCGAGCAGTACTTC.